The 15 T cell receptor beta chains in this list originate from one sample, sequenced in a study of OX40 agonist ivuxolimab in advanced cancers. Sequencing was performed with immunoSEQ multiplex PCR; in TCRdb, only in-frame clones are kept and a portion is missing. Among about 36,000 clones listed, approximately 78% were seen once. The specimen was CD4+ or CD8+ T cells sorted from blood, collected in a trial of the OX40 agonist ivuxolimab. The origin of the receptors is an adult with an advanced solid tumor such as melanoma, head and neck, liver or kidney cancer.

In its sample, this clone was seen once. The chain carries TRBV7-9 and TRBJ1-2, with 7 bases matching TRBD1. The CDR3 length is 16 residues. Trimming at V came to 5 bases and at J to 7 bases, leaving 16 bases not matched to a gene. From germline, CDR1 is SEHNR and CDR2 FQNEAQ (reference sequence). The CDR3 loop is CASSQDSTSTGTGYTF. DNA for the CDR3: TGTGCCAGCAGCCAAGATTCGACTTCGACAGGGACTGGCTACACCTTC.

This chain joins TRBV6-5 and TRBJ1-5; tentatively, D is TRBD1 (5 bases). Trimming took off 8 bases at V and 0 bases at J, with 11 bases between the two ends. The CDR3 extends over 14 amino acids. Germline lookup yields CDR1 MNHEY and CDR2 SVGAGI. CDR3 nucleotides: TGTGCCAGCCAGACAGCCTCTAGCAATCAGCCCCAGCATTTT. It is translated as CASQTASSNQPQHF.

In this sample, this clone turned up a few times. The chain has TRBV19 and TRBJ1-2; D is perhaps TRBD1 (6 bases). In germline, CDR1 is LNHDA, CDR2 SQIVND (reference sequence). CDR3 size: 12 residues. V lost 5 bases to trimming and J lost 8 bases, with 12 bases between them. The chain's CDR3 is CASSSGHGGYTF. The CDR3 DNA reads TGTGCCAGTAGTTCGGGACATGGGGGCTACACCTTC.

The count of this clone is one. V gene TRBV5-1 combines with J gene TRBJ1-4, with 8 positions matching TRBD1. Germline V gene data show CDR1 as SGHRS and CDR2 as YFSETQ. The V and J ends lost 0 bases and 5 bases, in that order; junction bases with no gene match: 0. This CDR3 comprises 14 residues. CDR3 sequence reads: CASSLGTGNEKLFF. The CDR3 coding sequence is TGCGCCAGCAGCTTGGGGACAGGGAATGAAAAACTGTTTTTT. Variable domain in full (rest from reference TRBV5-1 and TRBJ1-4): KAGVTQTPRYLIKTRGQQVTLSCSPISGHRSVSWYQQTPGQGLQFLFEYFSETQRNKGNFPGRFSGRQFSNSRSEMNVSTLELGDSALYLCASSLGTGNEKLFFGSGTQLSVL.

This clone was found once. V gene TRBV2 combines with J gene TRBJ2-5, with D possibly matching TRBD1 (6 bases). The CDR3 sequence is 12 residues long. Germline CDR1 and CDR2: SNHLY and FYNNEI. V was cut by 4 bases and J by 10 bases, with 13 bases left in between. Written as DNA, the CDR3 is TGTGCCAGCAGTGGGGGGCCAGGGAACCAGTACTTC. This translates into CASSGGPGNQYF.

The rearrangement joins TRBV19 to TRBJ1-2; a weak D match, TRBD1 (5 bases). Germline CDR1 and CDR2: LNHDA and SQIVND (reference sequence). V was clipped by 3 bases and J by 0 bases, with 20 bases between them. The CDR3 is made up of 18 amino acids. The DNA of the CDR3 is TGTGCCAGTAGTATCGCCCGGGGGACTGGCAGGACTAACTATGGCTACACCTTC. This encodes CASSIARGTGRTNYGYTF.

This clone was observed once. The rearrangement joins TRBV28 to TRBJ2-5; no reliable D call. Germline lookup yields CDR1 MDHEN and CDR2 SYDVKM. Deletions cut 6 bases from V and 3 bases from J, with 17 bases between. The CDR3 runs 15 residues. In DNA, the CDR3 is TGTGCCAGCAGACCACTCGACAAGGCCAAAGAGACCCAGTACTTC. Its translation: CASRPLDKAKETQYF.

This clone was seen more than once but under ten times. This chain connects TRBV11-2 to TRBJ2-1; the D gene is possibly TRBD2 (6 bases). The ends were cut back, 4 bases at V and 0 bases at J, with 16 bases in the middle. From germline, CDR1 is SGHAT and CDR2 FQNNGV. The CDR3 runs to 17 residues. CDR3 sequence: CASSSPGTSTSYNEQFF. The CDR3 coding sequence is TGTGCCAGCAGCTCACCCGGGACTTCAACCTCCTACAATGAGCAGTTCTTC. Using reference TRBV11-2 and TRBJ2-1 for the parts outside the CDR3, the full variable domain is EAGVAQSPRYKIIEKRQSVAFWCNPISGHATLYWYQQILGQGPKLLIQFQNNGVVDDSQLPKDRFSAERLKGVDSTLKIQPAKLEDSAVYLCASSSPGTSTSYNEQFFGPGTRLTVL.

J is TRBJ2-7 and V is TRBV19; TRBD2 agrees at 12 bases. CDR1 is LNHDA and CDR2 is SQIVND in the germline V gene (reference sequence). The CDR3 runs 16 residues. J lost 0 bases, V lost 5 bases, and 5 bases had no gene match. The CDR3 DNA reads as TGTGCCAGTAGTGTGACTAGCGGGAGTACCTCCTACGAGCAGTACTTC. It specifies CASSVTSGSTSYEQYF.

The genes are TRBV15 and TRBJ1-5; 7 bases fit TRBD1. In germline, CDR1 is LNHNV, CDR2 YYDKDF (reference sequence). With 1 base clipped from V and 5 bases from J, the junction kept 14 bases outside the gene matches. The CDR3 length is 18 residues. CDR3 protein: CATSRGAGGDAQDQPQHF. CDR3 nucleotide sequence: TGTGCCACCAGCAGAGGAGCAGGGGGAGATGCACAAGATCAGCCCCAGCATTTT.

The CDR3 here is CASSLGPSTEAFF. CDR3 DNA: TGTGCCAGCAGTCTGGGACCGAGCACTGAAGCTTTCTTT. The chain carries TRBV27 and TRBJ1-1, with D possibly being TRBD1 (5 bases). CDR3 length equals 13 residues. CDR1 is MNHEY, CDR2 SMNVEV, per germline (reference sequence). V was trimmed by 5 bases and J by 4 bases, leaving 11 bases between them.

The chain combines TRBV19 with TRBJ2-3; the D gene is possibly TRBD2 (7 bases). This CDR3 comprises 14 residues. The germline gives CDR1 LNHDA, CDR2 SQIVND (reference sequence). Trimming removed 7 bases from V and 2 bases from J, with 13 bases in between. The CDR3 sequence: CASTIGGVTDTQYF. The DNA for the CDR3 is TGTGCCAGTACGATAGGGGGGGTCACAGATACGCAGTATTTT.

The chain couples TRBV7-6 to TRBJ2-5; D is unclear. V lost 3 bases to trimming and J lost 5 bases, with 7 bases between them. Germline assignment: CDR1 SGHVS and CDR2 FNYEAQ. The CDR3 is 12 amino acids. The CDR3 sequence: CASSFRRETQYF. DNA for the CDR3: TGTGCCAGCAGCTTCCGCAGGGAGACCCAGTACTTC.

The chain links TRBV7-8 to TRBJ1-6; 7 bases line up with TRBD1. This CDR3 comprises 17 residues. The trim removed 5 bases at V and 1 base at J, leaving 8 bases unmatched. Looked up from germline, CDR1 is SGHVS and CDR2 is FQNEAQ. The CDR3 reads CASSPRTGGSYNSPLHF. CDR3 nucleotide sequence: TGTGCCAGCAGCCCCAGGACAGGCGGTTCCTATAATTCACCCCTCCACTTT. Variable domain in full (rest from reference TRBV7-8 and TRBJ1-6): GAGVSQSPRYKVAKRGQDVALRCDPISGHVSLFWYQQALGQGPEFLTYFQNEAQLDKSGLPSDRFFAERPEGSVSTLKIQRTQQEDSAVYLCASSPRTGGSYNSPLHFGNGTRLTVT.

The CDR3 region is CASSLQGYGYTF. The CDR3 nucleotides read TGTGCCAGCAGTTTACAAGGCTATGGCTACACCTTC. The chain has TRBV28 and TRBJ1-2; D gene unclear. With 2 bases removed from V and 4 bases from J, the gap between germline ends came to 5 bases. The V gene's germline CDR1 is MDHEN and CDR2 SYDVKM. This CDR3 contains 12 residues.